These T cell receptor beta chains were read from a single sample in a study of cytomegalovirus exposure and HLA in healthy donors. Sequenced by immunoSEQ multiplex PCR; TCRdb stores in-frame clones only, minus some. The sample lists 60,000 to 85,000 clones; under 96% were seen once. Sequenced: PBMCs. These receptors came from a woman younger than 30 in good health and CMV-seropositive. CDR3s include the opening cysteine and the closing phenylalanine or tryptophan. D genes are given only for firm matches. Size tells how often a clone was seen (once, few, many) or the class of an expanded clone, and some rows leave it out.

d_call | j_call | v_call | clone_size | cdr3_nt | cdr3_aa
TRBD1 | TRBJ2-7 | TRBV11-3 | . | TGTGCCAGCAGCTTAACGGGACAGGGGGCTCACGAGCAGTACTTC | CASSLTGQGAHEQYF
TRBD1 | TRBJ1-1 | TRBV19 | . | TGTGCCAGTAGCCGTTTCCGAACTCGACAGGGAATGAACACTGAAGCTTTCTTT | CASSRFRTRQGMNTEAFF
TRBD2 | TRBJ2-7 | TRBV7-2 | . | TGTGCCAGCAGCTTGCGGGGGGGCTTAACCTACGAGCAGTACTTC | CASSLRGGLTYEQYF
TRBD2 | TRBJ2-3 | TRBV9 | . | TGTGCCAGGAGCAGCGGACTAGCGGGATATCCAGATACGCAGTATTTT | CARSSGLAGYPDTQYF
. | TRBJ2-5 | TRBV6-6 | . | TGTGCCAGCAGTTACAATAGGGGCGCGGAGACCCAGTACTTC | CASSYNRGAETQYF
. | TRBJ2-7 | TRBV7-2 | . | TGTGCCAGCAGCTCTGCCTCGCGCGAGCAGTACTTC | CASSSASREQYF
. | TRBJ2-3 | TRBV27 | . | TGTGCCAGCAGTTTACGCAGGGGCACGGATACGCAGTATTTT | CASSLRRGTDTQYF
. | TRBJ2-7 | TRBV5-1 | . | TGCGCCAGACTTTCATGCGAGGGACTCGAGCAGTACTTC | CARLSCEGLEQYF
. | TRBJ1-1 | TRBV5-4 | . | TGTGCCAGCAGCCAACTGGGGGGCACTGAAGCTTTCTTT | CASSQLGGTEAFF
. | TRBJ1-1 | TRBV27 | . | TGTGCCAGCAGTTTACCGGGAAAGACTGAAGCTTTCTTT | CASSLPGKTEAFF
. | TRBJ1-1 | TRBV29-1 | . | TGCAGCGTTGATTGGTCGGACACTGAAGCTTTCTTT | CSVDWSDTEAFF
. | TRBJ2-7 | TRBV7-6 | . | TGTGCCAGCAGCTTCCAAGACAGGATCTACGAGCAGTACTTC | CASSFQDRIYEQYF
. | TRBJ2-5 | TRBV6-5 | . | TGTGCCAGCAGTTCGCGGAGGGCCCTAGGGGAGACCCAGTACTTC | CASSSRRALGETQYF
. | TRBJ2-3 | TRBV27 | . | TGTGCCACACAACTGAGTCACTACACAGATACGCAGTATTTT | CATQLSHYTDTQYF
. | TRBJ2-3 | TRBV27 | . | TGTGCCAGCAGCTCAGACGGGATTGTACCAGATACGCAGTATTTT | CASSSDGIVPDTQYF
. | TRBJ2-7 | TRBV2 | once | TGTGCCAGCAGAGGGGAAGACGGGACACCTTCCTACGAGCAGTACTTC | CASRGEDGTPSYEQYF
TRBD2 | TRBJ2-2 | TRBV5-6 | . | TGTGCCAGCAGCGCACCGGGACTAGCGGGCGGCGCGAACACCGGGGAGCTGTTTTTT | CASSAPGLAGGANTGELFF
. | TRBJ1-5 | TRBV28 | . | TGTGCCAGCAGTCCCCATCGGGCGGGAGGACAGCCCCAGCATTTT | CASSPHRAGGQPQHF
TRBD1 | TRBJ1-5 | TRBV18 | . | TGTGCCAGCTCACCAAATCTGAGCCAGGGGGACGATAGCAATCAGCCCCAGCATTTT | CASSPNLSQGDDSNQPQHF
. | TRBJ1-5 | TRBV6-1 | once | TGTGCCAGCAAAGACAAAAATCAGCCCCAGCATTTT | CASKDKNQPQHF
TRBD2 | TRBJ2-1 | TRBV5-6 | . | TGTGCCAGCAGCCCCCGGACTAGCGGTAATGAGCAGTTCTTC | CASSPRTSGNEQFF
. | TRBJ2-3 | TRBV29-1 | . | TGCAGCGTTGCCCCAGGGTCATCTACAGATACGCAGTATTTT | CSVAPGSSTDTQYF
TRBD2 | TRBJ2-3 | TRBV6-6 | . | TGTGCCAGCAGACGACTAGCGGGAGTTGCAGATACGCAGTATTTT | CASRRLAGVADTQYF
TRBD2 | TRBJ2-7 | TRBV7-2 | once | TGTGCCAGCAGTTCGCTACTAGCGACGCCCTACGAGCAGTACTTC | CASSSLLATPYEQYF
TRBD2 | TRBJ2-3 | TRBV6-1 | . | TGTGCCAGCAGTCATAGCGGGAGTACCACAGATACGCAGTATTTT | CASSHSGSTTDTQYF
. | TRBJ1-4 | TRBV19 | . | TGTGCCAGTAGTCCTATGGGGGGGACGCTAGAAAAACTGTTTTTT | CASSPMGGTLEKLFF
. | TRBJ1-3 | TRBV6-5 | . | TGTGCCAGCAGTTTAATCACGGAGAGCTCTGGAAACACCATATATTTT | CASSLITESSGNTIYF
TRBD1 | TRBJ2-7 | TRBV12-5 | . | TGTGCTAGTGGGCCCTCCCCGGGACAGACCGAGCAGTACTTC | CASGPSPGQTEQYF
. | TRBJ1-2 | TRBV30 | once | TGTGCCTGGACCCGGGAGGGGCCGGGCGTCGTCGGCTACACCTTC | CAWTREGPGVVGYTF
TRBD2 | TRBJ2-1 | TRBV6-4 | . | TGTGCCAGCAGTGACTCTTCGGGAGGGGAAAATAATGAGCAGTTCTTC | CASSDSSGGENNEQFF
TRBD2 | TRBJ2-7 | TRBV5-1 | once | TGCGCCAGCAGCTTGCCCGGGACTAGCGGGAGGGCCTACGAGCAGTACTTC | CASSLPGTSGRAYEQYF
TRBD2 | TRBJ2-1 | TRBV30 | . | TGTGCCTGGTCCGAACTAGCGGGAGCCCTACCCTCGGAGTTCTTC | CAWSELAGALPSEFF
. | TRBJ2-5 | TRBV9 | . | TGTGCCAGCAGCGTATCAGGGAGGCAAGAGACCCAGTACTTC | CASSVSGRQETQYF
TRBD2 | TRBJ2-2 | TRBV4-3 | . | TGCGCCAGCAGCCCTCTACTAGCGGGAGGCGCCGGGGAGCTGTTTTTT | CASSPLLAGGAGELFF
TRBD1 | TRBJ2-7 | TRBV5-6 | . | TGTGCCAGCAGCCTCCAAGCCGGGACAGGGAGAGAGTACTTC | CASSLQAGTGREYF
. | TRBJ1-5 | TRBV19 | once | TGTGCCAGTAGTTCACAGGGTATCAATCAGCCCCAGCATTTT | CASSSQGINQPQHF
TRBD1 | TRBJ1-2 | TRBV30 | . | TGTGCCTGGGGAGGACAGGGTGGCGGCTACACCTTC | CAWGGQGGGYTF
. | TRBJ2-1 | TRBV27 | . | TGTGCCAGCAGTCCAGTGGGGGGTGAGCAGTTCTTC | CASSPVGGEQFF
TRBD2 | TRBJ2-7 | TRBV2 | . | TGTGCCAGCAGGAGAGGACTAGCGGGAAACTACGAGCAGTACTTC | CASRRGLAGNYEQYF
TRBD1 | TRBJ2-5 | TRBV10-3 | few | TGTGCCATCAGCAAAGGACAGGGCAGGGAGACCCAGTACTTC | CAISKGQGRETQYF
TRBD2 | TRBJ2-7 | TRBV10-3 | . | TGTGCCATCAGTGTTAGCGGGAGGGACTACGAGCAGTACTTC | CAISVSGRDYEQYF
. | TRBJ1-5 | TRBV21-1 | . | TGTGCCAGCAGCAAAGGAGCCACAGATAATCAGCCCCAGCATTTT | CASSKGATDNQPQHF
. | TRBJ2-7 | TRBV27 | . | TGTGCCAGCAGTTTAGTCGAGGGAATCTACGAGCAGTACTTC | CASSLVEGIYEQYF
. | TRBJ2-1 | TRBV2 | . | TGTGCCAGCAGTGAACTAAGAGCGGAGCAGTTCTTC | CASSELRAEQFF
. | TRBJ1-5 | TRBV21-1 | . | TGTGCCAGCAGCAAAGTTCCCGGGGAGCAGCCCCAGCATTTT | CASSKVPGEQPQHF
TRBD1 | TRBJ1-3 | TRBV9 | . | TGTGCCAGCAGCGTAAGCCCGGGACTTTACAGGGGAGCTGGAAACACCATATATTTT | CASSVSPGLYRGAGNTIYF
. | TRBJ2-2 | TRBV10-3 | . | TGTGCCATCAGGGCGAGCGGGAACACCGGGGAGCTGTTTTTT | CAIRASGNTGELFF
. | TRBJ2-7 | TRBV7-2 | once | TGTGCCAGCAGCTTAGTTAGAGGGGGAACTGATAGCTACGAGCAGTACTTC | CASSLVRGGTDSYEQYF
. | TRBJ2-7 | TRBV6-1 | . | TGTGCCAGCTCCCCCTTAGGACTCCCGTTGGAGGAGCAGTACTTC | CASSPLGLPLEEQYF
TRBD1 | TRBJ1-1 | TRBV28 | . | TGTGCCAGCAGACCCCGGACAGGGTGGAACACTGAAGCTTTCTTT | CASRPRTGWNTEAFF
. | TRBJ2-1 | TRBV2 | . | TGTGCCAGCAGTGGAGGGTGGGGCAATGAGCAGTTCTTC | CASSGGWGNEQFF
. | TRBJ2-1 | TRBV28 | . | TGTGCCAGCAGTTTAGTTGGGGGCACAAATGAGCAGTTCTTC | CASSLVGGTNEQFF
. | TRBJ2-7 | TRBV7-9 | . | TGTGCCAGCAGCTTAGTCTCAGGGCACGAGCAGTACTTC | CASSLVSGHEQYF
. | TRBJ2-5 | TRBV30 | . | TGTGCCTGGAGCCTCCGCGGCGGGCGAGGGTACGGGGAGACCCAGTACTTC | CAWSLRGGRGYGETQYF
TRBD2 | TRBJ2-2 | TRBV7-9 | . | TGTGCCAGCAGCTCAACGGGGGGATCGAACACCGGGGAGCTGTTTTTT | CASSSTGGSNTGELFF